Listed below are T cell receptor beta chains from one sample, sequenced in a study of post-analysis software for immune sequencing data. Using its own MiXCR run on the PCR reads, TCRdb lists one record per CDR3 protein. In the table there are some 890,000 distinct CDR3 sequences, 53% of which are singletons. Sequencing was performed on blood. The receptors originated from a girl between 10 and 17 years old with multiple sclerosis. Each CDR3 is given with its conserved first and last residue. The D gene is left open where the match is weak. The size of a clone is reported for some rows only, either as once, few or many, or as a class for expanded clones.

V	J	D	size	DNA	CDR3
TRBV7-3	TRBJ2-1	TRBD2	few	TGTGCCAGCAGCTTACGGGCTAGCGGCTACAATGAGCAGTTCTTC	CASSLRASGYNEQFF
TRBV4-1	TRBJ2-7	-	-	TGCGCCAGCAGCCAAGAATCAAGGCGGGGAGCCTACGAGCAGTACTTC	CASSQESRRGAYEQYF
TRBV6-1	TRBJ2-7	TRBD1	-	TGTGCCAGCAGTGAACCCCGAGGACAGGGAAAGCGCGAGCAGTACTTC	CASSEPRGQGKREQYF
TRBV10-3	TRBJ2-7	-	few	TGTGCCATCAGTGTGGGGGCCTACGAGCAGTACTTC	CAISVGAYEQYF
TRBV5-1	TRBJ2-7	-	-	TGCGCCAGCAGCCCCGAAGGGGCTAGGGTATACGAGCAGTACTTC	CASSPEGARVYEQYF
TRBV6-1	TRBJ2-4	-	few	TGTGCCAGCGGTGGGGGATTAGCCAAAAACATTCAGTACTTC	CASGGGLAKNIQYF
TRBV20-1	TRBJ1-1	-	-	TGCAGTGCTAGAGAGGTCCTGGGGAACACTGAAGCTTTCTTT	CSAREVLGNTEAFF
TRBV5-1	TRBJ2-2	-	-	TGCGCCAGCAGCTTAAGGGCTAGCGAGAACACCGGGGAGCTGTTTTTT	CASSLRASENTGELFF
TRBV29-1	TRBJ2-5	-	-	TGCAGCGTTGACCAGAGGCTAGCAGGAGAGACCCAGTACTTC	CSVDQRLAGETQYF
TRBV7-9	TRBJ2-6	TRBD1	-	TGTGCCAGCAGCCCCGTCCCGGGACAGGAAGACGGGGCCAACGTCCTGACTTTC	CASSPVPGQEDGANVLTF
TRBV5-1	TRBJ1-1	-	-	TGCGCCAGCAACCGGGGTCAGACCATGAACACTGAAGCTTTCTTT	CASNRGQTMNTEAFF
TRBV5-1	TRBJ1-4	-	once	TGCGCCAGCAGGGGAGAGACTTCAACTAATGAAAAACTGTTTTTT	CASRGETSTNEKLFF
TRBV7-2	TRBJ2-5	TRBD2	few	TGTGCCAGCAGCTTAGTGGCGGGAGCGAGGCAAGAGACCCAGTACTTC	CASSLVAGARQETQYF
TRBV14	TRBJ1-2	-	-	TGTGCCAGCAGCCAGAAGAGGGGGACATTCTATGGCTACACCTTC	CASSQKRGTFYGYTF
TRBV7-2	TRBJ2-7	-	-	TGTGCCAGCAGCTTAGGTCGGGGATTCCCCACCGAGCAGTACTTC	CASSLGRGFPTEQYF
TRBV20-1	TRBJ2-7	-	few	TGCAGTGCTAGTCGGGGGGCGAGCGAGCAGTACTTC	CSASRGASEQYF
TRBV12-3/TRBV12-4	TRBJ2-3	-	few	TGTGCCAGCAGTTTCATCACCACAGATACGCAGTATTTT	CASSFITTDTQYF
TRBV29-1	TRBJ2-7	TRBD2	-	TGCAGCGTCGCACAACCTAGCGGGGGGGCCGGGGCCTACGAGCAGTACTTC	CSVAQPSGGAGAYEQYF
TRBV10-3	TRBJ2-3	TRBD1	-	TGTGCCATCAGTGGTGGGACAGGAGGGGTTTGGGATACGCAGTATTTT	CAISGGTGGVWDTQYF
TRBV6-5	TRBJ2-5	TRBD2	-	TGTGCCAGCAGTTACCCAAAGGGACTAGCGGGGGCCATACCCTGGGAGACCCAGTACTTC	CASSYPKGLAGAIPWETQYF
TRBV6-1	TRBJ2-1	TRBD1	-	TGTGCCAGCAGTACAGGGGCCACTCTCTACAATGAGCAGTTCTTC	CASSTGATLYNEQFF
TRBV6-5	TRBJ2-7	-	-	TGTGCCAGCAGTTCCCGGACCGCTTCCTACGAGCAGTACTTC	CASSSRTASYEQYF
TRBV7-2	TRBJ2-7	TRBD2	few	TGTGCCAGCAGCAATGATCTTCAGTGGCGGGAGATCTCCTACGAGCAGTACTTC	CASSNDLQWREISYEQYF
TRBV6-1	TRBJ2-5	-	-	TGTGCCAGCAGTGAAGAGGTGCGGGAGACCCAGTACTTC	CASSEEVRETQYF
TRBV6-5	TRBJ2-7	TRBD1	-	TGTGCCAGCAGTAACAGGGACAGGGGGACCCCAGCTCCCCTCTACGAGCAGTACTTC	CASSNRDRGTPAPLYEQYF
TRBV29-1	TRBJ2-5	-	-	TGCAGCGTTGAAGGTCGGAGGGGTGCTAGGGAGACCCAGTACTTC	CSVEGRRGARETQYF
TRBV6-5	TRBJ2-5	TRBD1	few	TGTGCCAGCAGTTCCCGACAGGGCCAAGAGACCCAGTACTTC	CASSSRQGQETQYF
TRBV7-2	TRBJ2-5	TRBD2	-	TGTGCCAGCAGCTCCCGGACTAGCGGGAGGGCCGATGGAAAGACCCAGTACTTC	CASSSRTSGRADGKTQYF
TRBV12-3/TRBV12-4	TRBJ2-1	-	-	TGTGCCAGCAGTTTAAGGTACAGGGCCTCCTACAATGAGCAGTTCTTC	CASSLRYRASYNEQFF
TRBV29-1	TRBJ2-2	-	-	TGCAGCATTGACCTCTCCAACACCGGGGAGCTGTTTTTT	CSIDLSNTGELFF
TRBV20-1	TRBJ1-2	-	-	TGCAGTGCTAGAGATGAGGGGCCAAAGGGAGATGGCTACACCTTC	CSARDEGPKGDGYTF
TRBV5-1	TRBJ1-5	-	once	TGCGCCAGCAGGAGGGAGGGAGGTCAGCCCCAGCATTTT	CASRREGGQPQHF
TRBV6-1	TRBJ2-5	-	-	TGTGCCAGCAGTCCCGCGGGACAGCAAGAGACCCAGTACTTC	CASSPAGQQETQYF
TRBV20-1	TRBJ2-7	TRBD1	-	TGCAGTGCGGGTACGGGGACAGGGGCCTACGAGCAGTACTTC	CSAGTGTGAYEQYF
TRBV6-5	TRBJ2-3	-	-	TGTGCCAGCAGGGCCCTCGGGGGCACAGATACGCAGTATTTT	CASRALGGTDTQYF
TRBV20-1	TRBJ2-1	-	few	TGCAGTGCTAGAACCGGACTATCCAACAATGAGCAGTTCTTC	CSARTGLSNNEQFF
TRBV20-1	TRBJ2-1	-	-	TGCAGTGTAACGGGAGATCTACTCTACAATGAGCAGTTCTTC	CSVTGDLLYNEQFF
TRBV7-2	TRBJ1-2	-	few	TGTGCCAGCAGCTCCAGCCTACTTACGGATGGCTACACCTTC	CASSSSLLTDGYTF
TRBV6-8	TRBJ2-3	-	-	TGTGCCAGCAGTCCCTCGGCGAGCGAGGAGCCCACAGATACGCAGTATTTT	CASSPSASEEPTDTQYF
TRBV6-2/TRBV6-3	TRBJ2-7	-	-	TGTGCCTCAGCCGGGATGACCTACGAGCAGTACTTC	CASAGMTYEQYF
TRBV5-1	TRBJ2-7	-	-	TGCGCCAGCAGCTTCAGTCCAAACACCTACGAGCAGTACTTC	CASSFSPNTYEQYF
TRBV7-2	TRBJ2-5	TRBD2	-	TGTGCCAGCAGTCGGGGACTAGCGGGGTATGAAGAGACCCAGTACTTC	CASSRGLAGYEETQYF
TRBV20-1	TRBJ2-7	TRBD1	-	TGCAGTGCTCGATTGGACAGGGGATCTAGGGAGCAGTACTTC	CSARLDRGSREQYF
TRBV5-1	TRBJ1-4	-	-	TGCGCCAGCAGCCGCGGGCCTGCTAATGAAAAACTGTTTTTT	CASSRGPANEKLFF
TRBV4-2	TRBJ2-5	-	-	TGTGCCAGCAGCCAAGTGGAGGCTCTAGAAGAGACCCAGTACTTC	CASSQVEALEETQYF
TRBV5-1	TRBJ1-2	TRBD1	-	TGCGCCAGCAGCTCGCTAGGACAGGGCTATGGCTACACCTTC	CASSSLGQGYGYTF
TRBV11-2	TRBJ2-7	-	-	TGTGCCAGCAGCTCGGACAAATTCTACGAGCAGTACTTC	CASSSDKFYEQYF